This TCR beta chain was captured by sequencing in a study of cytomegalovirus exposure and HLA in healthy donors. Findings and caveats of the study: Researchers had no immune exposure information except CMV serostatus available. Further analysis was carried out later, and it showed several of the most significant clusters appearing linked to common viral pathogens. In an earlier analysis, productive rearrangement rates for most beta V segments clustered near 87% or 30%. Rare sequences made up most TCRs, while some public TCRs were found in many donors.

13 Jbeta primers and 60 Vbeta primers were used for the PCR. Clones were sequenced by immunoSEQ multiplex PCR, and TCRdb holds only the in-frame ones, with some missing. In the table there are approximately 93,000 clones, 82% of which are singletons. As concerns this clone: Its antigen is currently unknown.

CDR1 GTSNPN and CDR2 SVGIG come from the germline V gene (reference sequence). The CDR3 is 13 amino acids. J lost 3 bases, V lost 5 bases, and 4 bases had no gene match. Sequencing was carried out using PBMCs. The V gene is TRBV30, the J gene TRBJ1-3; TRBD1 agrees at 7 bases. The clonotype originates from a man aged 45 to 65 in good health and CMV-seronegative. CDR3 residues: CAWLTGLGNTIYF. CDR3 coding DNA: TGTGCCTGGTTGACAGGGCTTGGAAACACCATATATTTT.